Presented here are 27 T cell receptor beta chains from one specimen sequenced in a study of T cell responses to AZD1222 COVID-19 vaccine. Libraries were prepared by immunoSEQ multiplex PCR; TCRdb keeps only in-frame clonotypes and omits some of them. The table shows 120,000 or so clones, with over 85% occurring only once. The source material was peripheral blood, sampled 28 days after the second AZD1222 dose. These receptor sequences come from an adult who received the AZD1222 COVID-19 vaccine.

The rearrangement joins TRBV5-4 to TRBJ2-3; D remains ambiguous. The CDR3 runs to 14 residues. V shed 1 base and J shed 1 base, with 7 bases lying between them. The V gene's germline CDR1 is SGHNT and CDR2 YYREEE (reference sequence). The chain's CDR3 is CASSLSYGTDTQYF. In DNA, the CDR3 is TGTGCCAGCAGCTTGAGTTACGGCACAGATACGCAGTATTTT.

DNA for the CDR3: TGCAGCGTTGAAGGGGCCGAGGGACAGGGTTTGGATGAGCAGTTCTTC. This encodes CSVEGAEGQGLDEQFF. The chain joins TRBV29-1 to TRBJ2-1, with 9 bases that match TRBD1. The CDR3 runs 16 residues. Losses at the gene ends were 1 base for V and 8 bases for J; bases not matched to a gene: 12. Germline V lookup: CDR1 SQVTM, CDR2 ANQGSEA.

The V and J genes are TRBV19 and TRBJ1-1; TRBD1 is a possible D gene (5 bases). Germline CDR1 reads LNHDA; CDR2 reads SQIVND (reference sequence). The germline V and J ends were trimmed by 7 bases and 6 bases, with 15 bases remaining between them. The CDR3 runs to 13 residues. CDR3 protein: CASIPRGDAEAFF. The CDR3, as DNA: TGTGCCAGTATCCCGAGGGGAGACGCTGAAGCTTTCTTT. Together with reference TRBV19 and TRBJ1-1, the CDR3 gives the full variable domain: DGGITQSPKYLFRKEGQNVTLSCEQNLNHDAMYWYRQDPGQGLRLIYYSQIVNDFQKGDIAEGYSVSREKKESFPLTVTSAQKNPTAFYLCASIPRGDAEAFFGQGTRLTVV.

V and J are TRBV10-3 and TRBJ2-5; D possibly matches TRBD1 or TRBD2 (6 bases each). The CDR3 totals 15 residues. The germline gives CDR1 ENHRY, CDR2 SYGVKD. Trimming took 11 bases from V and 5 from J, leaving 24 bases between them. DNA for the CDR3: TGTGCCGCCAGGGGCGGGGACACTTCCGGGGAGACCCAGTACTTC. Protein sequence: CAARGGDTSGETQYF.

This clone was recorded once. The DNA of the CDR3 is TGTGCCAGCATCCCCCTGACAGGGAGGGGCTATGGCTACACCTTC. This codes for CASIPLTGRGYGYTF. The V gene is TRBV2, the J gene TRBJ1-2, with TRBD1 matching over 7 bases. Germline CDR1 and CDR2: SNHLY and FYNNEI. This CDR3 has 15 residues. Germline trimming cut 7 bases from V and 4 bases from J; bases unmatched to any gene: 12.

The sample holds a few counts of this clone. The genes are TRBV4-2 and TRBJ1-2; D is unresolved. V lost 4 bases and J 3 bases, leaving 9 bases between the germline ends. Germline V gene sequence: CDR1 LGHNA, CDR2 YNFKEQ. This CDR3 region has 13 residues. The CDR3 is CASSLPGDYGYTF. The CDR3 DNA reads as TGTGCCAGCAGCCTCCCCGGCGACTATGGCTACACCTTC.

This clone was seen a single time. The rearrangement links TRBV9 to TRBJ1-2; perhaps TRBD1 as D (5 bases). Germline CDR1 reads SGDLS; CDR2 reads YYNGEE. V lost 0 bases and J lost 4, with 16 bases in between. This CDR3 contains 16 residues. DNA for the CDR3: TGTGCCAGCAGCGTAGCATCAGGGTCCCGTAGCTATGGCTACACCTTC. Translated, it gives CASSVASGSRSYGYTF. The variable domain in full, completed from reference TRBV9 and TRBJ1-2, reads DSGVTQTPKHLITATGQRVTLRCSPRSGDLSVYWYQQSLDQGLQFLIQYYNGEERAKGNILERFSAQQFPDLHSELNLSSLELGDSALYFCASSVASGSRSYGYTFGSGTRLTVV.

This clone has a single count. J is TRBJ2-2 and V is TRBV12-5, with 7 bases identical to TRBD2. CDR3 length: 17 residues. CDR1 and CDR2 from the germline V gene are LGHNT and FRNRAP. The V segment lost 6 bases and the J segment 6 bases; nucleotides outside the gene matches: 16. CDR3 sequence: CASGNNLGRERAGELFF. The CDR3 DNA reads TGTGCTAGTGGCAATAACCTGGGGAGGGAGAGGGCCGGGGAGCTGTTTTTT. Supplemented by reference TRBV12-5 and TRBJ2-2, the full variable domain reads DARVTQTPRHKVTEMGQEVTMRCQPILGHNTVFWYRQTMMQGLELLAYFRNRAPLDDSGMPKDRFSAEMPDATLATLKIQPSEPRDSAVYFCASGNNLGRERAGELFFGEGSRLTVL.

The chain combines TRBV5-1 with TRBJ1-4; TRBD1 matches at 8 bases. Per germline, CDR1 SGHRS and CDR2 YFSETQ. CDR3 length equals 15 residues. The junction had 8 bases not matched to a gene; V was cut back by 5 bases and J by 5 bases. CDR3 residues: CASSSDRGQNEKLFF. In DNA form, the CDR3 reads TGCGCCAGCAGTTCCGACAGGGGCCAGAATGAAAAACTGTTTTTT.

The CDR3, as DNA: TGTGCCAGCAGCCAAGATCGCGAACAGGGGGGGGATACGCAGTATTTT. Protein sequence: CASSQDREQGGDTQYF. The rearrangement links TRBV4-2 to TRBJ2-3, with TRBD1 as a possible D gene (8 bases). V shed 0 bases and J shed 6 bases, with 16 bases lying between them. CDR1 and CDR2 from the germline V gene are LGHNA and YNFKEQ. The CDR3 consists of 16 residues.

The chain recombines TRBV6-4 with TRBJ2-1, with no clear D. This CDR3 contains 13 residues. Between the trimmed V and J ends, which lost 1 base and 7 bases, there was a span of 8 bases. CDR1 MRHNA and CDR2 SNTAGT come from the germline V gene. CDR3 region: CASSDFAWNEQFF. The DNA of the CDR3 is TGTGCCAGCAGTGACTTTGCGTGGAATGAGCAGTTCTTC.

V and J are TRBV4-3 and TRBJ1-6; 9 bases are shared with TRBD1. The CDR3 contains 15 residues. The germline gives CDR1 LGHNA, CDR2 YSLEER. V lost 3 bases, J lost 4 bases, and 1 base stayed unmatched. CDR3 sequence (DNA): TGCGCCAGCAGCCAGGGGACAGGGTATAATTCACCCCTCCACTTT. This sequence encodes CASSQGTGYNSPLHF.

CDR3 residues: CASSVSGVNEKLFF. CDR3 bases: TGTGCCAGCTCAGTCTCCGGGGTTAATGAAAAACTGTTTTTT. This chain connects TRBV18 to TRBJ1-4, with unresolved D. With 5 bases removed from V and 4 bases from J, the gap between germline ends came to 11 bases. Germline V lookup: CDR1 KGHSH, CDR2 LQKENI. This CDR3 is built from 14 residues.

The CDR3 loop reads CASSRFQFSGNTIYF. Here the CDR3 DNA reads TGTGCCAGCAGCCGATTCCAGTTCTCTGGAAACACCATATATTTT. This chain connects TRBV14 to TRBJ1-3; D remains unclear. Trimming pared 4 bases from V and 0 bases from J, leaving 10 bases between. The CDR3 covers 15 residues. CDR1 is SGHDN, CDR2 FVKESK, per germline.

This chain links TRBV3-1 (or the pseudogene TRBV3-2) with TRBJ2-3; possible D gene TRBD1, 6 bases. Germline loops: CDR1 LGHDT, CDR2 YNNKEL (reference sequence). V dropped 4 bases and J dropped 4 bases, with 15 bases sitting between them. This CDR3 has 15 residues. The CDR3 sequence: CASSPPGVVSDTQYF. CDR3 in DNA: TGTGCCAGCAGCCCCCCAGGGGTCGTCTCAGATACGCAGTATTTT.

The chain's CDR3 is CASSYRDRGALRHNEQFF. The CDR3 region has the DNA TGCGCCAGCAGCTACCGGGACAGGGGGGCTCTTCGCCACAATGAGCAGTTCTTC. This chain links TRBV5-1 with TRBJ2-1, with 11 bases lining up with TRBD1. The V and J ends lost 3 bases and 5 bases, in that order; junction bases with no gene match: 13. CDR3 length: 18 amino acids. Germline V CDR1 and CDR2: SGHRS, YFSETQ.

The V gene is TRBV28, the J gene TRBJ1-1, with a tentative D call TRBD1 (6 bases). Per the germline V gene, CDR1 is MDHEN and CDR2 is SYDVKM. The CDR3 extends over 14 amino acids. V gave up 7 bases and J gave up 4 bases, with 16 bases separating them. The CDR3 sequence: CASKEGGGSTEAFF. CDR3 DNA sequence: TGTGCCAGCAAAGAGGGGGGAGGGAGCACTGAAGCTTTCTTT.

This clone was seen once. The CDR3 here is CASSLGSVDPTDTQYF. The CDR3 nucleotides are TGCGCCAGCAGCTTGGGTTCGGTGGATCCCACAGATACGCAGTATTTT. V usage is TRBV5-1 and J usage is TRBJ2-3; D call uncertain. The CDR3 is 16 residues long. Germline CDR1 reads SGHRS; CDR2 reads YFSETQ. V was pared by 0 bases and J by 2 bases, with 13 bases between.

The chain couples TRBV4-2 to TRBJ2-3; 8 nucleotides agree with TRBD2. With 2 bases clipped from V and 0 bases from J, the junction kept 16 bases outside the gene matches. Germline V gene data show CDR1 as LGHNA and CDR2 as YNFKEQ. The length of the CDR3 is 20 residues. The CDR3: CASSQLREAGAIGSTDTQYF. CDR3 DNA: TGTGCCAGCAGCCAACTCCGAGAAGCGGGGGCCATAGGGAGCACAGATACGCAGTATTTT.

The V call is TRBV27, the J call TRBJ1-1; D remains ambiguous. This CDR3 contains 14 residues. Trimming took off 3 bases at V and 1 base at J, with 9 bases between the two ends. CDR1 and CDR2 (germline): MNHEY, SMNVEV (reference sequence). CDR3 loop: CASSLPGSNTEAFF. The DNA for the CDR3 is TGTGCCAGCAGTTTGCCGGGGTCGAACACTGAAGCTTTCTTT.

V is TRBV29-1 and J is TRBJ2-5, with TRBD2 as a possible D gene (7 bases). The ends were cut back, 8 bases at V and 3 bases at J, with 16 bases in the middle. The germline V gene encodes CDR1 SQVTM and CDR2 ANQGSEA. The CDR3 sequence is 13 residues long. For the CDR3, the DNA is TGCAGCTCCATCGGGGGGCCCGAAGAGACCCAGTACTTC. This codes for CSSIGGPEETQYF.

The rearrangement joins TRBV4-1 to TRBJ2-7, with D maybe TRBD1 (6 bases). The CDR3 has 15 amino acids. Trimming left V 2 bases short and J 6 bases short, with 17 bases between. The V gene's germline CDR1 is MGHRA and CDR2 YSYEKL. The CDR3 here is CASSQIGTPLSEQYF. The CDR3 nucleotides are TGCGCCAGCAGCCAAATCGGGACACCTTTGAGCGAGCAGTACTTC.

The chain combines TRBV7-9 with TRBJ2-2, with TRBD1 matching 9 bases. Germline CDR1 reads SEHNR; CDR2 reads FQNEAQ (reference sequence). V lost 4 bases, J lost 1 base, and 4 bases stayed unmatched. CDR3 size: 16 residues. The CDR3 region is CASSSGTGRNTGELFF. In DNA, the CDR3 is TGTGCCAGCAGCTCAGGGACAGGGAGGAACACCGGGGAGCTGTTTTTT.

The J gene is TRBJ1-2, the V gene TRBV30; no clear D gene. Per the germline V gene, CDR1 is GTSNPN and CDR2 is SVGIG (reference sequence). This CDR3 is built from 11 residues. Trimming pared 4 bases from V and 5 bases from J, leaving 8 bases between. CDR3 sequence reads: CAWTTGYGYTF. As DNA, the CDR3 is TGTGCCTGGACAACCGGGTATGGCTACACCTTC. The variable domain in full, with the rest retrieved from reference TRBV30 and TRBJ1-2, is SQTIHQWPATLVQPVGSPLSLECTVEGTSNPNLYWYRQAAGRGLQLLFYSVGIGQISSEVPQNLSASRPQDRQFILSSKKLLLSDSGFYLCAWTTGYGYTFGSGTRLTVV.

The chain employs TRBV29-1 and TRBJ2-2; the D is unclear. The V gene's germline CDR1 is SQVTM and CDR2 ANQGSEA. The CDR3 runs to 13 residues. Trimming took 6 bases from V and 0 from J, leaving 8 bases between them. The CDR3 DNA follows: TGCAGCGTAGGGTACGCGAACACCGGGGAGCTGTTTTTT. It is translated as CSVGYANTGELFF.

The chain links TRBV4-2 to TRBJ1-1; 9 nucleotides line up with TRBD1. This CDR3 region has 16 residues. Looked up from germline, CDR1 is LGHNA and CDR2 is YNFKEQ. Germline trimming cut 2 bases from V and 2 bases from J; bases unmatched to any gene: 6. The CDR3 coding sequence is TGTGCCAGCAGCCAAAGGCCGGGACAGGGCAACACTGAAGCTTTCTTT. Protein: CASSQRPGQGNTEAFF.

The chain is built from TRBV28 and TRBJ2-1; D is uncertain. Trimming took off 6 bases at V and 8 bases at J, with 8 bases between the two ends. Germline CDR1 is MDHEN and CDR2 is SYDVKM. The length of the CDR3 is 11 residues. The CDR3 loop reads CASSLLDEQFF. The DNA for the CDR3 is TGTGCCAGCAGCCTTTTAGATGAGCAGTTCTTC.